This entry is about one T cell receptor (beta chain). Its target is not known. The protocol attached unique molecular identifiers to individual cDNA molecules. TCRdb redid the calling of the 5' RACE reads with MiXCR, one entry per CDR3 protein. The sample has around 93,000 distinct CDR3 sequences, 12% seen once. The germline CDR1 and CDR2 sequences are MGHRA and YSYEKL. This CDR3 spans 15 amino acids. Trimming removed 4 bases at V and 5 bases at J, with 15 bases between. The record originates from a study of early T cells in non-severe SARS-CoV-2 infection. In the study overall: Chains from this unsorted whole-blood bulk RNA could not be paired.

Study-level findings and limits: Matching against VDJdb likely underestimated virus-specific expansions, favoring anti-spike CD8.

This sequence joins TRBV4-1 and TRBJ2-1; a weak D match, TRBD2 (6 bases). The specimen comprised whole blood, sampled at baseline. The sequence was obtained from an adult who was a healthcare worker with PCR-confirmed SARS-CoV-2 infection or an uninfected control (not recorded which). In DNA form, the CDR3 reads TGCGCCAGCAGCCTTAATGGGGGGTCCCACAATGAGCAGTTCTTC. Its translation is CASSLNGGSHNEQFF.